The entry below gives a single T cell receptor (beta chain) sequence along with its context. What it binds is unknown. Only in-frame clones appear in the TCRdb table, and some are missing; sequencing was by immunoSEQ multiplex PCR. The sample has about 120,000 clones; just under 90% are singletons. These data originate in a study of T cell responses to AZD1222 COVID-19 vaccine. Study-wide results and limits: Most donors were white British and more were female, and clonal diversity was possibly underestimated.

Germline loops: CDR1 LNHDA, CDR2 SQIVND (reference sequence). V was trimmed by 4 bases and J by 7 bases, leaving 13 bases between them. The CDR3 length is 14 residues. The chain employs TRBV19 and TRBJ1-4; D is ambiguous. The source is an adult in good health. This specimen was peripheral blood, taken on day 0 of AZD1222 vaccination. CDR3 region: CASSTGPQAEKLFF. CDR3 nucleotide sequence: TGTGCCAGTAGTACCGGGCCCCAGGCTGAAAAACTGTTTTTT.